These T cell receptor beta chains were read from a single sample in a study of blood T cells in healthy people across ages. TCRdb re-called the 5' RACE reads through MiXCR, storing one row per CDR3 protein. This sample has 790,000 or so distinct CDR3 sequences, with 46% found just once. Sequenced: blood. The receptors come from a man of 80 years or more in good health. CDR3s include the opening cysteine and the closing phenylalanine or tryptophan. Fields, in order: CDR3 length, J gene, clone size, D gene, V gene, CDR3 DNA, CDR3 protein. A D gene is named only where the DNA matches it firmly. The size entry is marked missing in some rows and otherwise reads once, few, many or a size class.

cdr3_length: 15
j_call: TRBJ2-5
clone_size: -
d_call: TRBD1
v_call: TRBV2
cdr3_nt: TGTGCCAGCAGGGCCTTGACAGGGCCCCAGGGGACCCAGTACTTC
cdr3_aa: CASRALTGPQGTQYF

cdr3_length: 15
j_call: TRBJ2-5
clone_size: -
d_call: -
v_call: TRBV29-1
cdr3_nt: TGCAGCGCTAGCCCCCGTGGGAGGGGGCCAGAGACCCAGTACTTC
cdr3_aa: CSASPRGRGPETQYF

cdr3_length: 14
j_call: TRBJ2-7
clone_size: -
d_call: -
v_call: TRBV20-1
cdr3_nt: TGCAGTGCTAGTCGGGAAGCAAGCGCCTACGAGCAGTACTTC
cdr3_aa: CSASREASAYEQYF

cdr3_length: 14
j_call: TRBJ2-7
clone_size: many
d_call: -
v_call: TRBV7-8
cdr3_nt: TGTGCCAGCAGCAGGGTCCGGGACTCCTACGAGCAGTACTTC
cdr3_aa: CASSRVRDSYEQYF

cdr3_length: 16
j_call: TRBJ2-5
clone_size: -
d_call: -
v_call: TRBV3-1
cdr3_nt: TGTGCCAGCAGCCGATTAAGAAAGCGGAGCCAAGAGACCCAGTACTTC
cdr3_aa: CASSRLRKRSQETQYF

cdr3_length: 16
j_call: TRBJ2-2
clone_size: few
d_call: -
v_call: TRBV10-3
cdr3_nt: TGTGCCATCAGTGTTTGGACGATGGGATCGGCCGGGGAGCTGTTTTTT
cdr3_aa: CAISVWTMGSAGELFF

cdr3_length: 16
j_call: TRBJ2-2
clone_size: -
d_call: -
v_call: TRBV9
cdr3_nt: TGTGCCAGCAGCGTAGTTACCAGGAGTAACACCGGGAAGCTGTTTTTT
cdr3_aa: CASSVVTRSNTGKLFF

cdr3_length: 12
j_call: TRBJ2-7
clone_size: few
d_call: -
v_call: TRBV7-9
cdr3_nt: TGTGCCAGCCGAAACAGCGCCTACGAGCAGTACTTC
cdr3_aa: CASRNSAYEQYF

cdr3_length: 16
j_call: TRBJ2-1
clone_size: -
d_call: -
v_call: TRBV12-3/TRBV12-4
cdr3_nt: TGTGCCAGCAGTTCTCCCCGCATGAGCTCCTACAATGAGCAGTTCTTC
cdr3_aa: CASSSPRMSSYNEQFF

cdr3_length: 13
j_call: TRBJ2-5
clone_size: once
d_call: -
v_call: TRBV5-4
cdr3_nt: TGTGCCAGCAGCGGAGGGACAGTCGAGACCCAGTACTTC
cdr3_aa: CASSGGTVETQYF

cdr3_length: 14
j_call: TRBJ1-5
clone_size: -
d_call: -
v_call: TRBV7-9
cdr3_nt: TGTGCCAGCAGCTTGGGGGGGAGGGATCCTCCCCAGCATTTT
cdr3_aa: CASSLGGRDPPQHF

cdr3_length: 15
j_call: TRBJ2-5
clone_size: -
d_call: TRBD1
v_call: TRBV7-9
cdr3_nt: TGTGCCAGCAGCTCCGCGACAGGGATATCCGAAACCCAGTACTTC
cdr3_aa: CASSSATGISETQYF

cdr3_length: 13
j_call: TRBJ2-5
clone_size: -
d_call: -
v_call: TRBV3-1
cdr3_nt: TGTGCCAGCAGCCAAGCAGCGCTGAAGACCCAGTACTTC
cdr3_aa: CASSQAALKTQYF

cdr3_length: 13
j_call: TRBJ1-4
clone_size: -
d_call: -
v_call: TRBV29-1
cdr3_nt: TGCAGCGTCGGACGGGGGGTTGTTGAAAAACTGTTTTTT
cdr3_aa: CSVGRGVVEKLFF

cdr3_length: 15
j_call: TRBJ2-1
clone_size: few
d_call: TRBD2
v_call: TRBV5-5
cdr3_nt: TGTGCCAGCAGCCTTGGACTAGCGATTTACAATGAGCAGTTCTTC
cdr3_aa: CASSLGLAIYNEQFF

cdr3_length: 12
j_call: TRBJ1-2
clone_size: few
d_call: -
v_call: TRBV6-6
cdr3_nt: TGTGCCAGCAGTTACTCACGGGAGACCTACACCTTC
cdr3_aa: CASSYSRETYTF

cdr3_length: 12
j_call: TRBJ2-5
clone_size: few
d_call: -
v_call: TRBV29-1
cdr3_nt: TGCAGCGTTCGTGGGTTGCAAGAGACCCAGTACTTC
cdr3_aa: CSVRGLQETQYF

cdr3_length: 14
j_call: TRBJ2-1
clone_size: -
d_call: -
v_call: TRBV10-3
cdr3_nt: TGTGCCATCAGGCTGGACAGTTGGGACAATGAGCAGTTCTTC
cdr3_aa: CAIRLDSWDNEQFF

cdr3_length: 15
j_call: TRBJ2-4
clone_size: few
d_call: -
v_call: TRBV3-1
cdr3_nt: TGTGCCAGCAGCCAAGATTTTGGTCAAAAAAACATTCAGTACTTC
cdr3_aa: CASSQDFGQKNIQYF

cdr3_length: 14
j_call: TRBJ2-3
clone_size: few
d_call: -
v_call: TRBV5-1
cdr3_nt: TGCGCCAGCAGCTTGGGAGGCGGAGGAGGGACGCAGTATTTT
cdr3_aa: CASSLGGGGGTQYF

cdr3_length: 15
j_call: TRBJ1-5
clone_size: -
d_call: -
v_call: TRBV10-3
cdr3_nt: TGTGCCATTGCGACAAACAGGGATAGCAATCAGCCCCAGCATTTT
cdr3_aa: CAIATNRDSNQPQHF

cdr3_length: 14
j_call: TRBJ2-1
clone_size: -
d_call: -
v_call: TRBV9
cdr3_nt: TGTGCCAGCAGCCGCGGGACCAGACCCAATGAGCAGTTCTTC
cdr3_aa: CASSRGTRPNEQFF

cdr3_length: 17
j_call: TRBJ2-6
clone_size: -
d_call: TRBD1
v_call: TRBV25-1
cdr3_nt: TGTGCCAGCAGTGGTACGACAGGGATCCCTGGGGCCAACGTCCTGACTTTC
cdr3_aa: CASSGTTGIPGANVLTF

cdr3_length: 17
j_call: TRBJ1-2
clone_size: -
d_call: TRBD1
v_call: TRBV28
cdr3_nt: TGTGCCAGCAGTTCCCGACGGGACAGGCCCGAAGAGGATGGCTACACCTTC
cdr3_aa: CASSSRRDRPEEDGYTF

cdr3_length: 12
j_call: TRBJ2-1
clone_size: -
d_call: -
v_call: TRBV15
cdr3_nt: TGTGCCACCAGCGGAGAAGACAATGAGCAGTTCTTC
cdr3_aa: CATSGEDNEQFF

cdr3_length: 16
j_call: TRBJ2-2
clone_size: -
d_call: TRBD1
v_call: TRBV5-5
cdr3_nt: TGTGCCAGCAGCCGTACGACAGGGAAGAACACCGGGGAGCTGTTTTTT
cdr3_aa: CASSRTTGKNTGELFF

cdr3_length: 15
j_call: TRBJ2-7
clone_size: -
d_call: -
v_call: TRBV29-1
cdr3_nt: TGCAGCGGCGGCGGGGGAGGGGGGACTTACAAGGAGCAGTACTTC
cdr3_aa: CSGGGGGGTYKEQYF

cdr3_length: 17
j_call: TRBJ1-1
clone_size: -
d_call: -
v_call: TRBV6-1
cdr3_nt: TGTGCCAGCAATAGGACCACTGGGTTTAAGATGAACACTGAAGCTTTCTTT
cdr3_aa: CASNRTTGFKMNTEAFF

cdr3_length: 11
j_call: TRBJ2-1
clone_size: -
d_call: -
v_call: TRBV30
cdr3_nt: TGTGCCTGGAGTCCCCTGGCAGGCCAGTTCTTC
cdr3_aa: CAWSPLAGQFF

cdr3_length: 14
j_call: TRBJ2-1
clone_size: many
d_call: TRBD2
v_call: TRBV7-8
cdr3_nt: TGTGCCAGCAGCGTCATTTCTAGCGGGAGGGGGCAGTTCTTC
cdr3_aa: CASSVISSGRGQFF

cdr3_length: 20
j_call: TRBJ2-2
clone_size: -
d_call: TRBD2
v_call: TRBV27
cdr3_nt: TGTGCCAGCAGTTTCCCCCCAGCCCGAACTAGCGGGGGGAACACCGGGGAGCTGTTTTTT
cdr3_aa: CASSFPPARTSGGNTGELFF

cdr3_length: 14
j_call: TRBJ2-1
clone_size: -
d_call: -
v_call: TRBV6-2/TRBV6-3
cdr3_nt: TGTGTCAGCGGCCGAACCCAACTAGGAAATGAGCAGTTCTTC
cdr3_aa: CVSGRTQLGNEQFF

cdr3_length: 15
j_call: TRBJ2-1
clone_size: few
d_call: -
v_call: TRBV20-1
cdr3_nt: TGCAGTGCTATCAGCGGGTATAGCTCCTACAATGAGCAGTTCTTC
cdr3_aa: CSAISGYSSYNEQFF